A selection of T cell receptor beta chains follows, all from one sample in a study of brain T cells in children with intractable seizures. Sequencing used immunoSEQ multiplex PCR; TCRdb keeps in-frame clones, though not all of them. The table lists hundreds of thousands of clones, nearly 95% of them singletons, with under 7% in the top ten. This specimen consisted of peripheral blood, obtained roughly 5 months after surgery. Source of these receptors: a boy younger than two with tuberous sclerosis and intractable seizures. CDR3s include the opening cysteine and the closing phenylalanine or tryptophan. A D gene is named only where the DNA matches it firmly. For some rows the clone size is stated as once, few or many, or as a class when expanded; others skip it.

CASSFTEANTEAFF | TGTGCCAGCAGCTTTACAGAAGCGAACACTGAAGCTTTCTTT | TRBV7-9 | - | TRBJ1-1 | -
CASSQGGPGGPQHF | TGCGCCAGCAGCCAAGGGGGACCGGGAGGGCCCCAGCATTTT | TRBV4-1 | - | TRBJ1-5 | -
CAWMYGNTEAFF | TGTGCCTGGATGTACGGAAACACTGAAGCTTTCTTT | TRBV30 | - | TRBJ1-1 | once
CASSPRDWEDNEQFF | TGTGCCAGCAGTCCCCGGGACTGGGAAGACAATGAGCAGTTCTTC | TRBV3-1/TRBV3-2 | - | TRBJ2-1 | -
CAEGQGSGNTIYF | TGTGCCGAGGGGCAGGGGTCTGGAAACACCATATATTTT | TRBV30 | - | TRBJ1-3 | -
CAWSKSSGNTIYF | TGTGCCTGGAGTAAGAGCTCTGGAAACACCATATATTTT | TRBV30 | - | TRBJ1-3 | -
CASRLAKWISGNTIYF | TGTGCAAGTCGCTTAGCGAAATGGATCTCTGGAAACACCATATATTTT | TRBV12-2 | - | TRBJ1-3 | -
CASSLPARTDEQYF | TGTGCCAGCAGCTTACCGGCTAGGACGGACGAGCAGTACTTC | TRBV13 | - | TRBJ2-7 | -
CAALEDRGYQPQHF | TGTGCCGCCTTAGAGGACAGGGGTTATCAGCCCCAGCATTTT | TRBV25-1 | TRBD1 | TRBJ1-5 | -
CASSRLAGRTDTQYF | TGTGCCAGCAGCCGACTAGCGGGGAGGACAGATACGCAGTATTTT | TRBV14 | TRBD2 | TRBJ2-3 | -
CASSLLGGSTDTQYF | TGTGCCAGCAGCTTGCTAGGGGGAAGCACAGATACGCAGTATTTT | TRBV7-6 | - | TRBJ2-3 | once
CASSPPLLALGENPGSGPYGYTF | TGTGCCAGCTCACCACCTCTCCTTGCTCTGGGAGAAAACCCAGGCAGTGGGCCATATGGCTACACCTTC | TRBV18 | - | TRBJ1-2 | -
CASSSPGREKLFF | TGTGCCAGCAGTTCCCCTGGTCGGGAAAAACTGTTTTTT | TRBV6-5 | - | TRBJ1-4 | once
CASSLGTGTNYGYTF | TGTGCCAGCAGCCTAGGGACAGGCACTAACTATGGCTACACCTTC | TRBV7-9 | TRBD1 | TRBJ1-2 | -
CASSQLRTGRGGYTF | TGTGCCAGCAGCCAATTACGGACAGGGCGAGGGGGCTACACCTTC | TRBV7-6 | TRBD1 | TRBJ1-2 | few
CASRRASRTQYF | TGTGCCAGCAGGCGCGCCAGTCGAACGCAGTATTTT | TRBV5-8 | - | TRBJ2-3 | -
CAWSGGQGQNTEAFF | TGTGCCTGGAGCGGGGGACAGGGACAGAACACTGAAGCTTTCTTT | TRBV30 | TRBD1 | TRBJ1-1 | -
CASSPRSPLRGYNEQFF | TGTGCCAGCAGTCCAAGGTCACCTCTGAGAGGGTACAATGAGCAGTTCTTC | TRBV11-2 | - | TRBJ2-1 | -
CASSSFYEQYF | TGTGCCAGCAGTTCTTTCTACGAGCAGTACTTC | TRBV5-6 | - | TRBJ2-7 | -
CASSQDPRGNTEAFF | TGCGCCAGCAGCCAAGATCCCAGGGGAAACACTGAAGCTTTCTTT | TRBV4-1 | - | TRBJ1-1 | -
CATSAATGGELFF | TGTGCCACCAGTGCGGCGACCGGCGGGGAGCTGTTTTTT | TRBV24-1 | - | TRBJ2-2 | -
CASSTTGKILNQPQHF | TGTGCCAGCAGCACAACAGGGAAAATCCTCAATCAGCCCCAGCATTTT | TRBV5-8 | - | TRBJ1-5 | -
CASSLEVGHEQFF | TGTGCCAGCAGCTTAGAGGTTGGGCATGAGCAGTTCTTC | TRBV7-2 | - | TRBJ2-1 | -
CASSLTSGGANEQFF | TGTGCCAGCAGCCTAACTAGCGGGGGGGCCAATGAGCAGTTCTTC | TRBV3-1/TRBV3-2 | TRBD2 | TRBJ2-1 | -
CASSATGETQYF | TGCGCCAGCAGCGCCACGGGGGAGACCCAGTACTTC | TRBV5-1 | - | TRBJ2-5 | -
CASSYYLAGGTDTQYF | TGTGCCAGCAGTTACTACCTAGCGGGAGGCACAGATACGCAGTATTTT | TRBV6-5 | TRBD2 | TRBJ2-3 | -
CSASPQISAGNTIYF | TGCAGTGCTAGTCCCCAAATATCGGCGGGAAACACCATATATTTT | TRBV20-1 | - | TRBJ1-3 | -